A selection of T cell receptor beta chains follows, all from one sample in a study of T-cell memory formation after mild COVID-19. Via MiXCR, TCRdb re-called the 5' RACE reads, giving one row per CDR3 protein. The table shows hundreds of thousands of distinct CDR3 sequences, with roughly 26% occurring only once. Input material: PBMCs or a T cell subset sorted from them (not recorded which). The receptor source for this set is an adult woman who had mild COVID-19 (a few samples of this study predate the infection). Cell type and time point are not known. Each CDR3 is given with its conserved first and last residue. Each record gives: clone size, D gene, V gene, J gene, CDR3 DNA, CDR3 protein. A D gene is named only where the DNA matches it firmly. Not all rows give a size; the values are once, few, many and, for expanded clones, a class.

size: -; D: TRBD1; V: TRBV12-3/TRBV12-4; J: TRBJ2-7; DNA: TGTGCCAGCAGTAAGGGACAGGGGGGATTTTCCTACGAGCAGTACTTC; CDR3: CASSKGQGGFSYEQYF
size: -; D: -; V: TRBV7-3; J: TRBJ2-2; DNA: TGTGCCAGCAGCTTAGACCGGGATAACACCGGGGAGCTGTTTTTT; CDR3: CASSLDRDNTGELFF
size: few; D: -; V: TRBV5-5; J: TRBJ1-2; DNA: TGTGCCAGCAGCTTGGACTCGGGACGGCGAAACTATGGCTACACCTTC; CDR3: CASSLDSGRRNYGYTF
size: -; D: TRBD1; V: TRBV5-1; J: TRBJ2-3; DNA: TGCGCCAGCAGCTTTGACAGGGAAGAGGATACGCAGTATTTT; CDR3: CASSFDREEDTQYF
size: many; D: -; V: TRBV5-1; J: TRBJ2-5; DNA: TGCGCCAGCAGCGAGGGACGGCCCATGGCCCAGTACTTC; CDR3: CASSEGRPMAQYF
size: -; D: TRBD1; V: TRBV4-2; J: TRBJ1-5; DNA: TGTGCCAGCAGCCAAGGACAGGGACAGCCCCAGCATTTT; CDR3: CASSQGQGQPQHF
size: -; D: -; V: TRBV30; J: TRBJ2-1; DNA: TGTGCCTGGGCCGGCGTTGGCGGAATCTCCTACAATGAGCAGTTCTTC; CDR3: CAWAGVGGISYNEQFF
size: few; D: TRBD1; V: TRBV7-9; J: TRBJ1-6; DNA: TGTGCCAGCAGCTTAGCGGGACAGAATTCACCCCTCCACTTT; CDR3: CASSLAGQNSPLHF
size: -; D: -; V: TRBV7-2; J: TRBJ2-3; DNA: TGTGCCAGCAGCTTAGGGGGACTCATCACAGATACGCAGTATTTT; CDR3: CASSLGGLITDTQYF
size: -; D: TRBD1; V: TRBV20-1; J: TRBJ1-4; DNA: TGCAGTGCTAGATCCCCGACAGGGAGAGAAAAACTGTTTTTT; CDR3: CSARSPTGREKLFF
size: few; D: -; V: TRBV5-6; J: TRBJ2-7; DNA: TGTGCCAGCAGCTTGGATGGGAGGGAGCAGTACTTC; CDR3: CASSLDGREQYF
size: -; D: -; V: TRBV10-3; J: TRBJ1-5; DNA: TGTGCCATCAGTACAGGGTCCAATCAGCCCCAGCATTTT; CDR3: CAISTGSNQPQHF
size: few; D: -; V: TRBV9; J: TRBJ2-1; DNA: TGTGCCAGCAGCGCGGAAGCGGGTACCAATGAGCAGTTCTTC; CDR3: CASSAEAGTNEQFF
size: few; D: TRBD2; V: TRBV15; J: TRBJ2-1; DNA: TGTGCCACCGGACTAGCGGGAGTTCCTGAGCAGTTCTTC; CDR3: CATGLAGVPEQFF
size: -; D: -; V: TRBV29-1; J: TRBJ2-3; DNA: TGCAGCGCCTTTCAAGGGACAGATACGCAGTATTTT; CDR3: CSAFQGTDTQYF
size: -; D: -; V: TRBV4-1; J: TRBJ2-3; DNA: TGCGCCAGCAGCCAAGACGGATCAGGGGTTAACACAGATACGCAGTATTTT; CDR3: CASSQDGSGVNTDTQYF
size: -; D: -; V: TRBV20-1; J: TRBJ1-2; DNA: TGCAGTGCTACCCGACAGGTAACCAGCTATGGCTACACCTTC; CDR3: CSATRQVTSYGYTF
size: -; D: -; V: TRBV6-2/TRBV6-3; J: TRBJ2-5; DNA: TGTGCCAGCAGTTACTCTGGCACTAGCAAGAGTACGAAGACCCAGTACTTC; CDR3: CASSYSGTSKSTKTQYF
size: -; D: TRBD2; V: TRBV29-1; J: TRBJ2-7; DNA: TGCAGCGCGCTCAAGCGGGGAAGCTACGAGCAGTACTTC; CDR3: CSALKRGSYEQYF
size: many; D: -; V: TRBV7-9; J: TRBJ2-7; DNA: TGTGCCAGCAGCTTAGAGGGGGGAATCTGGGACGAGCAGTACTTC; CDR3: CASSLEGGIWDEQYF
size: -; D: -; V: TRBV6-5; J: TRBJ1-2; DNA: TGTGCCAGCAGCCGCAACAGGGTTTCACTCTATGGCTACACCTTC; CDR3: CASSRNRVSLYGYTF
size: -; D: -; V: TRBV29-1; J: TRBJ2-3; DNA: TGCAGCGGAGGGGACGGGAGCACAGATACGCAGTATTTT; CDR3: CSGGDGSTDTQYF
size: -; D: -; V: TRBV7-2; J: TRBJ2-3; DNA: TGTGCCAGCAGCTTAGCGAAGCAGGGGGGACTTGATACGCAGTATTTT; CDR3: CASSLAKQGGLDTQYF
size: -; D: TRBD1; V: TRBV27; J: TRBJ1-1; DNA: TGTGCCAGCAGTCGGACAGGGAGACTCAGCGCTGAAGCTTTCTTT; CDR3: CASSRTGRLSAEAFF
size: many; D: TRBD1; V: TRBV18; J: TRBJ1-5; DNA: TGTGCCAGCTCACGGGGGACAGTCAATCAGCCCCAGCATTTT; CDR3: CASSRGTVNQPQHF
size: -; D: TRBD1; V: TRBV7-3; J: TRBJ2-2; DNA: TGTGCCAGCAGCTCCACAGGGGGCCGGGTCGGGGAGCTGTTTTTT; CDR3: CASSSTGGRVGELFF
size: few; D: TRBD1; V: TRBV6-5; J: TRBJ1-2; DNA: TGTGCCAGCAGTTATGGGCGGACAGGGGATGGCTACACCTTC; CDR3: CASSYGRTGDGYTF
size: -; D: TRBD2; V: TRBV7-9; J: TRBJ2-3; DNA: TGTGCCAGCAGCCCTACAGTGCTAGCGGCGGGGAGGACAGATACGCAGTATTTT; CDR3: CASSPTVLAAGRTDTQYF
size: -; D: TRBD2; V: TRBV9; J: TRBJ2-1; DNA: TGTGCCAGCAGCGTAGTCCTAGCGGGATATAGAAACAATGAGCAGTTCTTC; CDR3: CASSVVLAGYRNNEQFF
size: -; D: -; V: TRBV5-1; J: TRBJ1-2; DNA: TGCGCCAGCAGCTTGGAACCGGGTTTGGGAGGCTACACCTTC; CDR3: CASSLEPGLGGYTF
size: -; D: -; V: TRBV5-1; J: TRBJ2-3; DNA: TGCGCCAGCAGCTCCGGGACAACGAGAGATACGCAGTATTTT; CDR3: CASSSGTTRDTQYF
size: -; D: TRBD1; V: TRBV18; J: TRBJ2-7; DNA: TGTGCCAGCTCCCCCTCCAGGGGGACCTACGAGCAGTACTTC; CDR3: CASSPSRGTYEQYF
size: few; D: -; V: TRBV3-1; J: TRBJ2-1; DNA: TGTGCCAGCAGCCCGGAACAGGGCTCCTACAATGAGCAGTTCTTC; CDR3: CASSPEQGSYNEQFF
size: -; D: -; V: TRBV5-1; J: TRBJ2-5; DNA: TGCGCCAGCAGCTCCGGGACAACAAACCAAGAGACCCAGTACTTC; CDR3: CASSSGTTNQETQYF
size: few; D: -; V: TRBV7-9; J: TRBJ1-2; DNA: TGTGCCAGCAGCTTAAGGACGGTCGGGGAGGACGGCTACACCTTC; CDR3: CASSLRTVGEDGYTF
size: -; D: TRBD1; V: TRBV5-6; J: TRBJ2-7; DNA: TGTGCCAGCAGCTTTCGGACAGGGGGGCACGAGCAGTACTTC; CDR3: CASSFRTGGHEQYF
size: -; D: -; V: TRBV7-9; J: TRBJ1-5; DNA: TGTGCCAGCAGCTACAGCAAAGAGGGTCTGGATCAGCCCCAGCATTTT; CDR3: CASSYSKEGLDQPQHF
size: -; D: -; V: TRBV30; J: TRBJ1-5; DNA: TGTGCCTGGAGTGTAGGAAATGTCGAGCAGCCCCAGCATTTT; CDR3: CAWSVGNVEQPQHF
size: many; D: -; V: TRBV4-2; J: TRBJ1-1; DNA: TGTGCCAGCAGCCAAGATCAGGCAGGGAAGAACACTGAAGCTTTCTTT; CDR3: CASSQDQAGKNTEAFF
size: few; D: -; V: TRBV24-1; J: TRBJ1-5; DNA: TGTGCCACCAGTGGCGGTCCCAATCAGCCCCAGCATTTT; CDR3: CATSGGPNQPQHF
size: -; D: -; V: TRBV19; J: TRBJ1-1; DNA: TGTGCCAGTCGGAGTTTTAGTCAGAACACTGAAGCTTTCTTT; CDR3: CASRSFSQNTEAFF
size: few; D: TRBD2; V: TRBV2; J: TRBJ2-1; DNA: TGTGCCAGCAGTGATCGAGCGGGGGCCTACAATGAGCAGTTCTTC; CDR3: CASSDRAGAYNEQFF
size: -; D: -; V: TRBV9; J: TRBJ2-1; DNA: TGTGCCAGCAGCGAGTGGTTGTTGGATGAGCAGTTCTTC; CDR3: CASSEWLLDEQFF
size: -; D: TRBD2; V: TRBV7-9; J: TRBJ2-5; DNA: TGTGCCAGCAGCCCGGGACTAGCGGGACTCCAAGAGACCCAGTACTTC; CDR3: CASSPGLAGLQETQYF
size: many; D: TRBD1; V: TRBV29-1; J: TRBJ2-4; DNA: TGCAGCGTTGAAACAGGGGGCCGGAGGGACATTCAGTACTTC; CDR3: CSVETGGRRDIQYF
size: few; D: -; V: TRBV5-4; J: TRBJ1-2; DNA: TGTGCCAGCAGCTTGGCCTGGACGGACAACTATGGCTACACCTTC; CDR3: CASSLAWTDNYGYTF
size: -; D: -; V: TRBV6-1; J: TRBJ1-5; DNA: TGTGCCAGCAGGGGCAAGGTTAGCAATCAGCCCCAGCATTTT; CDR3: CASRGKVSNQPQHF
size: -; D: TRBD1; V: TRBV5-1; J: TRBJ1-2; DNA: TGCGCCAGCAGCGCCCGACAGGGGGCTGGCTACACCTTC; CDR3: CASSARQGAGYTF